The T cell receptor (beta chain) described here comes from a study of cytomegalovirus exposure and HLA in healthy donors (TCRdb year 2017). Some background on the complete study: In an earlier analysis of about 560 of the donors, roughly 300 Gb of sequence data and approximately 100 million unique TCR beta sequences from approximately 180 million T cells were reported. Using immunosequencing, the study profiled T cell repertoires from around 680 subjects and related those repertoires to cytomegalovirus serostatus. Class I and class II HLA loci were covered by the typing at four-digit resolution. To predict cytomegalovirus infection status, the study combined high-throughput TCR immunosequencing, statistical association of individual TCRs with disease status, and machine learning. An earlier analysis of 587 of the donors applied high-throughput TCR beta sequencing to assess whether each TCR beta V gene segment acted as functional or pseudogenic. Every discovery cohort repertoire had been produced on one sequencing platform. Along with the roughly 670-subject first cohort, a separate validation cohort of 120 different subjects was used. Rather than drawing on any new phenotypic data, the later analysis identified candidate immune exposures from TCR beta sequences and the way those sequences occurred across donors. The study aimed to test whether signatures of past pathogen exposure could be identified by cataloging public T cell receptors. An early release covering 550 to 700 HLA-typed donors comprised roughly 300 gigabases of sequencing data and roughly 86 million unique TCR sequences. Alongside the repertoire data, information on donor age, sex, ethnicity and CMV serostatus was compiled. Typing coverage differed by locus: A, B, C, DRB1 and DQB1 were typed in roughly 629-630 donors, DQA1 in about 550, DPA1 in roughly 590, and DPB1 in 450 to 490. Of the 398 genotyped donors, roughly 80% fell in the genetic ancestry cluster associated with self-reported Caucasian donors. Across under 500 genotyped donors of the cohort, an average of approximately 240,000 unique TCR beta nucleotide sequences per donor were sequenced, and around 19% of those sequences were non-productive. About five DR-DQ haplotypes were treated as single units for association and clustering because of strong linkage in the cohort. In a later genetic analysis, genome-wide SNP genotypes for about 60% of the 666 donors were used, and that subset was treated as a discovery cohort. In a later analysis, previously published TCR beta repertoires from 550 to 750 donors were re-analyzed and high-resolution HLA genotyping was added so that TCR occurrence patterns could be studied.

In total, approximately 700 healthy bone marrow donors made up the cohort. At the time of sampling, every cohort member was nominally healthy, though immune exposures that went unrecorded were likely present. The donor was CMV seronegative and belonged to the group of more than 300 seronegative cohort members. A peripheral blood sample was provided by each donor, and peripheral blood mononuclear cells were used for TCR beta sequencing. The Qiagen DNeasy Blood Extraction Kit was used to extract genomic DNA from the blood cell samples. The study at large found these results: This cohort had only TCR beta chains sequenced, and the lack of alpha or paired-chain data limited which features could be detected. Across donors, most TCR sequences were observed very rarely, whereas some public TCRs were present in many individuals. When HLA alleles, especially DR and DQ, strongly co-occurred, TCR associations were difficult to assign to individual alleles. In a later analysis, several top co-occurrence clusters were reported to appear linked to parvovirus B19, influenza, CMV and Epstein-Barr virus. According to a later analysis, TCR association rates differed among HLA loci, with DRB1 alleles showing the most associated TCRs and HLA-C alleles showing the fewest. About 15 rarely observed V segments, including chromosome 9 orphons, were excluded from the earlier analysis of about 610 of the donors because counts were too low. Roughly uniform sequencing depth across donors was assumed in presence/absence analyses, although this assumption may not hold. The only immune exposure information available for the cohort was CMV serostatus. Because HLA typing was missing for some donors at each locus, association tests included only the typed subset. Correlated functional status among segregating V segments might be attributable to linkage disequilibrium, but an unknown experimental factor could not be ruled out. A further reported finding was that TCR beta sequences accurately predicted the HLA-A and HLA-B alleles for most subjects in the first cohort. In an earlier analysis of several hundred of the donors, most TCR beta V segments were observed in productive rearrangements about 90% or about 30% of the time, broadly matching IMGT annotations. A total of 150 to 200 TCR beta chains were listed by the study as associated with cytomegalovirus. A cluster of highly shared sequence variants was judged likely to be a technical artifact of the sequencing pipeline. A few of the identified cytomegalovirus-associated TCR beta chains were confirmed in vitro to be specific for cytomegalovirus antigens. The authors suggested that the approach could potentially be extended to other disease states and immunological phenotypes. In a later analysis, HLA-associated TCR beta chains showed more clonal expansion and lower generation probabilities than non-associated chains that were equally common. V-gene and J-gene trimming of TCR beta chains was associated with a missense DCLRE1C variant in a later genetic analysis, and the association was replicated in an independent cohort. Compared with the roughly 710-donor mean, donors in an Asian-associated ancestry cluster had fewer N-insertions in productive TCRs, according to a later genetic analysis. The classifier was reported to diagnose cytomegalovirus status with high specificity and sensitivity in both the original and validation cohorts. In a later analysis, most CMV-associated TCR beta chains were found to appear HLA-restricted, with HLA associations seemingly driven largely by CMV exposure. Some IMGT-functional V segments, including TRBV6-2 and TRBV6-3, could not be distinguished by the 87-base-pair reads and were therefore excluded. Specific HLA alleles were associated with roughly 16,000 TCR beta sequences at a false discovery rate of 0.05 in a later analysis.

The CDR1 and CDR2 encoded by the germline V gene are LGHNA and YSLEER. V drops 1 base and J drops 6 bases, leaving 16 bases in between. The CDR3 measures 15 amino acids from cysteine to phenylalanine. Only the CDR3 region is kept as DNA, spanning 45 bases read in frame from base 1. As to this clone: Its antigen remains undetermined.

The library was built by means of the immunoSEQ multiplex PCR assay. For the multiplex PCR, a mixture combining 60 forward primers for TCR Vbeta segments and 13 reverse primers for TCR Jbeta segments was used. The CDR3 region of rearranged TCR beta genes was amplified from genomic DNA by a multiplex PCR assay. Amplified TCR beta libraries were sequenced as 87-base-pair reads on the Illumina HiSeq System. On the study's bioinformatics: A later analysis tallied around 87 million unique TCR beta chains across the 700 or so repertoires, and about 10 million of those chains were shared by two or more donors. To remove PCR and sequencing errors, raw reads were error-corrected and collapsed into unique sequences using a nearest-neighbor algorithm that merged closely related sequences. CDR3 sequences were aligned to IMGT reference sequences to assign V, D and J gene segments. Each retained sequence needed at least a six-nucleotide match to both a V gene segment and a J gene segment. Rearrangements were called productive when the CDR3 lacked stop codons and stayed in frame with V and J; all others were non-productive. CDR3 was defined according to IMGT convention as the region running from the second conserved V-encoded cysteine to the conserved J-encoded phenylalanine. The earlier analysis of about 610 of the donors excluded sequences that lacked an unambiguous match to a single V gene segment. An earlier analysis of a few hundred of the donors called V segments functional above 56.7% productive rearrangements and segregating when the between-donor standard deviation exceeded 5%. To diagnose cytomegalovirus status from the catalog of TCR beta chain sequences, a statistical classification framework was built. In a later analysis, TCR nucleotide sequences were compared against IMGT/GENE-DB human TR gene sequences so that V and J genes could be assigned. The TCRdist pipeline was used in a later analysis to assign CDR3 sequences and most-parsimonious VDJ recombination scenarios. In a later analysis, each TCR beta chain was defined by its CDR3 amino acid sequence together with its V-gene family, and reads without a unique V-gene family were excluded. As a way to deal with suspected cross-contamination and a sequencing artifact, a later analysis dropped more than 500 nucleotide sequences that were highly shared and had low generation probability. A later analysis calculated a clonal expansion index for each public chain from normalized within-repertoire ranks of inferred template counts. In a later analysis, generation probabilities were computed with a VDJ recombination model fitted to out-of-frame rearrangements, and the resulting probabilities were checked against IGoR. In a later analysis, hypergeometric tests were used to score TCR-TCR, TCR-HLA and TCR-CMV co-occurrence, with a repertoire-size bias correction applied to TCR pairs. A later analysis estimated false discovery rates by permuting HLA or CMV assignments 20 times. In a later analysis, co-occurring TCRs were grouped with DBSCAN, and TCRdist sequence similarity was added when clustering was performed within HLA-allele-positive subsets. Repertoires with fewer than 30,000 or more than 120,000 public chains, plus five repertoires with anomalous nucleotide sharing, were excluded from co-occurrence clustering. TCRdb limited this immuneACCESS table to in-frame rearrangements with V and J called. A share of clones is missing; checked studies link under half to unresolved V genes, and the rest is unexplained. D and trimming were read from the DNA, whereas the V and J calls and clone size are those reported in that table. This sample's table lists around 150,000 clones. Together, the top ten hold approximately 2.4% of the sample.

Source material: PBMCs. This sequence uses TRBV4-3 and TRBJ2-7; the best D guess is TRBD1, with 6 bases matching. This receptor was identified in a man in his forties or fifties in good health and CMV-seronegative. The base sequence is TGCGCCAGCAGCCAAGGTGTCAGGGGATTTTTCGAGCAGTACTTC. The translation is CASSQGVRGFFEQYF.